This entry concerns a single TCR beta chain. Its antigen is still unknown. This entry belongs to a study of monozygotic twins with inflammatory bowel disease. Study-wide points: Extra variability in the repertoires of patients may have come from differing immunosuppressive treatments. Whether twins were concordant or discordant made no difference to repertoire similarity, possibly from limited power.

Eight reactions per sample, run separately, yielded cDNA. Template switching introduced UMIs that contain a 6-nucleotide sample barcode. TCRdb reworked the 5' RACE reads into one entry per CDR3 protein, no DNA. The sample totals over 350,000 distinct CDR3 sequences. The CDR3 contains 11 residues. Germline V gives CDR1 MGHDK, CDR2 SYGVNS. This TCR derives from a human donor with ulcerative colitis or Crohn's disease, or a healthy co-twin of an affected twin (not recorded which). The V call is TRBV25-1, the J call TRBJ2-7; with no DNA, the TCRdb D assignment of TRBD1 cannot be verified. Sequencing used blood. The CDR3 sequence is CASGQTYEQYF.